This T cell receptor (beta chain) was obtained from a study of blood T cell repertoires in COVID-19. Germline V lookup: CDR1 SGHDN, CDR2 FVKESK. The CDR3 runs to 15 residues. V lost 4 bases and J lost 4; bases outside the gene matches: 4. Produced via immunoSEQ multiplex PCR; TCRdb's table is partial and in-frame only. In the table there are 250,000 to 400,000 clones, approximately 88% of which are singletons. Material: peripheral blood. The chain is built from TRBV14 and TRBJ2-3; 11 bases line up with TRBD2. The receptor comes from a woman aged 25-40 years with COVID-19, enrolled during active disease. This CDR3 is CASSLTSGVSDTQYF. CDR3 DNA sequence: TGTGCCAGCAGCCTGACTAGCGGGGTGTCAGATACGCAGTATTTT. The variable domain in full, completed from reference TRBV14 and TRBJ2-3, reads EAGVTQFPSHSVIEKGQTVTLRCDPISGHDNLYWYRRVMGKEIKFLLHFVKESKQDESGMPNNRFLAERTGGTYSTLKVQPAELEDSGVYFCASSLTSGVSDTQYFGPGTRLTVL.